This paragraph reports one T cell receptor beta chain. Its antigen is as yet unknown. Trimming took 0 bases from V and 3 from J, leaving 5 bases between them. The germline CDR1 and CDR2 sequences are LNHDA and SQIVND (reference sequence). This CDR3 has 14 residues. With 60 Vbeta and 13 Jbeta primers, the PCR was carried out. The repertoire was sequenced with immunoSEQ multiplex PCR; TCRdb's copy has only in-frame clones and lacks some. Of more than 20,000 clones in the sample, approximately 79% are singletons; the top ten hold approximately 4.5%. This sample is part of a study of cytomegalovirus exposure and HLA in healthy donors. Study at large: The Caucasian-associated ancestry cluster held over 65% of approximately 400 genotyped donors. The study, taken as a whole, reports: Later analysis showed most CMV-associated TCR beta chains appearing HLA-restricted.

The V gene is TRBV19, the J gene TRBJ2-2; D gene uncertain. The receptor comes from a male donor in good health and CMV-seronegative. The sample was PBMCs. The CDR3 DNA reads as TGTGCCAGTAGTATAGACGTTTACACCGGGGAGCTGTTTTTT. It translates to CASSIDVYTGELFF.